This T cell receptor (beta chain) was found in a study of blood T cell repertoires in COVID-19. Turning to the study itself: Nucleic acid was either cDNA or gDNA, and it came from T cells, B-cell-depleted T cells, or PBMCs.

This clone was detected only once. Study members were between roughly 18 and 89 years old and lived in 24 US regions. The data were produced by immunoSEQ multiplex PCR, yet TCRdb's version contains in-frame clones alone and is incomplete. In the table there are 250,000 or so clones, approximately 89% of which are singletons. This receptor was obtained from a man in his forties who had been exposed to COVID-19. Sequenced input: PBMCs or T cells enriched from blood (not recorded which).

CDR3 loop: CSGGEDYEQYF. The CDR3 DNA sequence: TGCAGCGGCGGAGAGGACTACGAGCAGTACTTC. This chain joins TRBV29-1 and TRBJ2-7; unclear D gene. CDR1 and CDR2 (germline): SQVTM, ANQGSEA. The V end was cut by 7 bases, the J end by 3 bases, with 10 bases between. The CDR3 is 11 amino acids.